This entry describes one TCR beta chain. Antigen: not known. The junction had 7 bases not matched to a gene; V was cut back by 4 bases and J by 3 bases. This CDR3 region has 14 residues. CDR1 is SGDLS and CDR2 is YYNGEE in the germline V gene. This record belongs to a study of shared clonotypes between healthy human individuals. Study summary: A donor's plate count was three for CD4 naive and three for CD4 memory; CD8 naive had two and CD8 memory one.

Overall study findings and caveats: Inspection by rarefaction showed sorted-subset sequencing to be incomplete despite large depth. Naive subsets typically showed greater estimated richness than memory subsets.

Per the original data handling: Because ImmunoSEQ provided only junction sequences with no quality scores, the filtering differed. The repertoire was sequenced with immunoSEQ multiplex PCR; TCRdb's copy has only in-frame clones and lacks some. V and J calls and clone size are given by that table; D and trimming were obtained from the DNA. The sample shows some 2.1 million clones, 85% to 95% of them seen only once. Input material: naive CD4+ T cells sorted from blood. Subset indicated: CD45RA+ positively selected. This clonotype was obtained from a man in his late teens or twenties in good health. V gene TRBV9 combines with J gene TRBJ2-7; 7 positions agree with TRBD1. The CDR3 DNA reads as TGTGCCAGCAGCACACGGGGACAGCACTACGAGCAGTACTTC. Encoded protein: CASSTRGQHYEQYF. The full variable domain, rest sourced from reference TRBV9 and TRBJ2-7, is DSGVTQTPKHLITATGQRVTLRCSPRSGDLSVYWYQQSLDQGLQFLIQYYNGEERAKGNILERFSAQQFPDLHSELNLSSLELGDSALYFCASSTRGQHYEQYFGPGTRLTVT.